This record concerns one T cell receptor (beta chain) sequence. The data stem from a study of cytomegalovirus exposure and HLA in healthy donors. There are 13 residues in the CDR3. V lost 3 bases, J lost 7 bases, and 3 bases stayed unmatched. Germline V CDR1 and CDR2: GTSNPN, SVGIG (reference sequence). Assay used: immunoSEQ multiplex PCR; TCRdb lists only in-frame clones, some missing. The sample records about 200,000 clones, roughly three quarters being singletons. The sequence derives from a woman between 25 and 40 years old in good health and CMV-seronegative. The sequencing input was PBMCs. The rearrangement joins TRBV30 to TRBJ1-4; TRBD1 agrees at 9 bases. The CDR3 DNA sequence: TGTGCCTGGAGGGGACAGGGAGTTGAAAAACTGTTTTTT. This gives the protein CAWRGQGVEKLFF. The variable domain in full, completed from reference TRBV30 and TRBJ1-4, reads SQTIHQWPATLVQPVGSPLSLECTVEGTSNPNLYWYRQAAGRGLQLLFYSVGIGQISSEVPQNLSASRPQDRQFILSSKKLLLSDSGFYLCAWRGQGVEKLFFGSGTQLSVL.